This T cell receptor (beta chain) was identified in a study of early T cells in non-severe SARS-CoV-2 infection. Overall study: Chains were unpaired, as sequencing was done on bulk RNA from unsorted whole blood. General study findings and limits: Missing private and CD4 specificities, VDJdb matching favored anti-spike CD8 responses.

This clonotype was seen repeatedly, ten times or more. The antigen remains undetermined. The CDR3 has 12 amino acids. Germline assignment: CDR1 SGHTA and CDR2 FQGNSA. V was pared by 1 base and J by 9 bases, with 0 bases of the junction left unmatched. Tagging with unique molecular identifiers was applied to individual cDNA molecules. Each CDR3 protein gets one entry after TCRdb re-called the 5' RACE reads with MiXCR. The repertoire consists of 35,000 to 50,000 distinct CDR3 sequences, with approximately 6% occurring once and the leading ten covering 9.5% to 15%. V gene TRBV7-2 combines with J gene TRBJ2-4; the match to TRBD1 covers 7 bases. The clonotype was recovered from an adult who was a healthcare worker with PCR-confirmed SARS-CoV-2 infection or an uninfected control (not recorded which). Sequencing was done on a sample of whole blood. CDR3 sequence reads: CASSLGQGIQYF. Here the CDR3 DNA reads TGTGCCAGCAGCTTAGGACAGGGCATTCAGTACTTC.